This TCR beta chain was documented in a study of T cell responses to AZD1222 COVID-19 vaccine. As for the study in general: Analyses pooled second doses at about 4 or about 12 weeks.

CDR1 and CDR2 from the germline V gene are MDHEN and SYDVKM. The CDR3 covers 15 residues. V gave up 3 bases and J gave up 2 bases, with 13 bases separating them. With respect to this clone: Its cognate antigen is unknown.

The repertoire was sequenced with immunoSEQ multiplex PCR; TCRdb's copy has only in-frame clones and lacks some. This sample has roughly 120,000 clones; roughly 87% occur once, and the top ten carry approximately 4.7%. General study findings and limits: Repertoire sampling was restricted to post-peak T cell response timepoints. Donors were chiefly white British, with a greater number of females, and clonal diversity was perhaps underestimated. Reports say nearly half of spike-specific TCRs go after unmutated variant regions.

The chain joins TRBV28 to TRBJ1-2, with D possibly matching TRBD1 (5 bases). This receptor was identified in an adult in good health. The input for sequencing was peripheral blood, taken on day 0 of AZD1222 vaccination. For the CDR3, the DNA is TGTGCCAGCAGTTTCCCTGGGGGGGACAACTATGGCTACACCTTC. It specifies CASSFPGGDNYGYTF.